The TCR beta chain under discussion was sequenced for a study of blood T cells in healthy people across ages. About the research overall: Template switching retrieved approximately one barcoded beta molecule for each two T cells.

Primers used in a second PCR of about 6 to 11 cycles were a sample-barcoded 5' primer and a J-beta primer mix. TCRdb reprocessed the 5' RACE reads with MiXCR, giving one entry per CDR3 protein. The data contain 750,000 to 950,000 distinct CDR3 sequences, about 26% of them singletons. This clonotype has more than one count but fewer than ten. V shed 5 bases and J shed 7 bases, with 14 bases lying between them. The CDR3 loop spans 14 amino acids. The same sample was also used in a study of T cells of mothers and their children.

This receptor was identified in a boy between 5 and 17 years old in good health. Sequenced sample: blood. V usage is TRBV12-3 or TRBV12-4 and J usage is TRBJ2-2; the D gene is possibly TRBD2 (6 bases). Here the CDR3 reads CASSLREDDGELFF. The CDR3 DNA reads TGTGCCAGCAGTCTCAGGGAGGACGACGGGGAGCTGTTTTTT.